The T cell receptor beta chain described here comes from a study of shared clonotypes between healthy human individuals. With regard to this clone: One junction end does not reproduce the germline sequence, and a read error may be involved.

Method: immunoSEQ multiplex PCR; TCRdb's copy keeps in-frame clones and lacks some. The sample consists of about 1 million clones, 65% to 75% of them appearing once. There were only Caucasian adults among the donors, and all lived in Nashville, Tennessee. Germline V gene sequence: CDR1 GTSNPN, CDR2 SVGIG (reference sequence). The CDR3 loop spans 11 amino acids. The receptor's source is a man younger than 30 in good health. This chain joins TRBV30 and TRBJ2-5; D is undetermined. The specimen sequenced was memory CD4+ T cells sorted from blood. This sample's subset: CD45RA-negative fraction. The CDR3 spells CAWRDQGTQYF. CDR3 sequence (DNA): TGTGCCTGGAGAGATCAAGGGACCCAGTACTTC. The full variable domain, its missing parts supplied by reference TRBV30 and TRBJ2-5, is SQTIHQWPATLVQPVGSPLSLECTVEGTSNPNLYWYRQAAGRGLQLLFYSVGIGQISSEVPQNLSASRPQDRQFILSSKKLLLSDSGFYLCAWRDQGTQYFGPGTRLLVL.